The rows below give T cell receptor beta chains drawn from one sample of a study of T cells in Graves' hyperthyroidism and ophthalmopathy. TCRdb processed the multiplex PCR reads anew with MiXCR; each CDR3 protein has one entry. The sample holds hundreds of thousands of distinct CDR3 sequences; less than 30% are singletons and the top ten take approximately 30%. Sequencing was done on a sample of blood. The receptors shown here come from a man aged 40-50 years with Graves' hyperthyroidism that later progressed to Graves' ophthalmopathy. CDR3s include the opening cysteine and the closing phenylalanine or tryptophan. D genes are given only for firm matches. Part of the rows lack a size; the others show once, few, many or a class for expanded clones.

cdr3_length clone_size j_call d_call v_call cdr3_aa cdr3_nt
15 many TRBJ1-2 NA TRBV14 CASSQDQRGLYGYTF TGTGCCAGCAGCCAAGATCAGCGGGGACTCTATGGCTACACCTTC
15 many TRBJ2-2 NA TRBV12-3/TRBV12-4 CASSQRRANTGELFF TGTGCCAGCAGCCAGAGGAGGGCGAACACCGGGGAGCTGTTTTTT
11 many TRBJ1-2 NA TRBV12-3/TRBV12-4 CASSVTYGYTF TGTGCCAGCAGTGTCACCTATGGCTACACCTTC
13 many TRBJ2-7 NA TRBV7-9 CASSFLSSYEQYF TGTGCCAGCAGCTTTCTTTCCTCCTACGAGCAGTACTTC
16 many TRBJ1-3 NA TRBV15 CATSSGAHSSGNTIYF TGTGCCACCAGCAGTGGGGCCCACAGCTCTGGAAACACCATATATTTT
14 NA TRBJ2-2 NA TRBV3-1 CASSQALAPGGLFF TGTGCCAGCAGCCAAGCCCTAGCGCCCGGGGGGCTGTTTTTT
12 medium-sized TRBJ2-7 NA TRBV12-3/TRBV12-4 CASSLGGGEQYF TGTGCCAGCAGTTTAGGCGGTGGCGAGCAGTACTTC
11 few TRBJ1-2 NA TRBV12-3/TRBV12-4 CASSFAGGYTF TGTGCCAGCAGTTTCGCGGGGGGCTACACCTTC
15 NA TRBJ1-1 NA TRBV6-1 CASSKLIRVGTEAFF TGTGCCAGCAGTAAACTAATTCGGGTAGGCACTGAAGCTTTCTTT
13 many TRBJ2-7 TRBD1 TRBV19 CASSIGRDRKQYF TGTGCCAGTAGTATAGGCCGGGACAGAAAGCAGTACTTC
16 NA TRBJ2-7 TRBD2 TRBV12-3/TRBV12-4 CASSGTSGRAPYEQYF TGTGCCAGCAGCGGGACTAGCGGGAGGGCCCCCTACGAGCAGTACTTC
14 NA TRBJ1-1 NA TRBV7-8 CASSLAREESGAFF TGTGCCAGCAGCTTAGCCCGGGAAGAGTCGGGGGCTTTCTTT
14 NA TRBJ1-5 TRBD1 TRBV12-3/TRBV12-4 CASSPTGGHQPQHF TGTGCCAGCAGCCCCACAGGGGGACATCAGCCCCAGCATTTT
17 many TRBJ2-7 TRBD2 TRBV6-2/TRBV6-3 CASSYFPTSGFFYEQYF TGTGCCAGCAGTTACTTCCCGACTAGCGGATTCTTCTACGAGCAGTACTTC
15 many TRBJ1-2 NA TRBV29-1 CSVVFWEDANYGYTF TGCAGCGTTGTTTTTTGGGAGGATGCTAACTATGGCTACACCTTC
14 many TRBJ1-1 NA TRBV19 CASSIGGSLTEAFF TGTGCCAGTAGTATAGGGGGGAGCCTCACTGAAGCTTTCTTT
15 many TRBJ1-5 NA TRBV12-3/TRBV12-4 CASSSARLSNQPQHF TGTGCCAGCAGTTCGGCCAGGCTTAGCAATCAGCCCCAGCATTTT
18 many TRBJ1-5 NA TRBV20-1 CSARTTLGRTFSNQPQHF TGCAGTGCTAGAACCACACTGGGGCGGACCTTTAGCAATCAGCCCCAGCATTTT